Each of the 20 T cell receptor beta chains below was sequenced from the same sample in a study of PD-1 blockade in classical Hodgkin lymphoma. Relapse was seen in all patients after autologous stem cell transplantation, and brentuximab vedotin exposure was variable. Only in-frame clones appear in the TCRdb table, and some are missing; sequencing was by immunoSEQ multiplex PCR. Of about 90,000 clones listed, about 91% were seen once; the top ten hold about 11%. The specimen was peripheral blood mononuclear cells (PBMCs), collected before the second cycle of nivolumab. The receptor source for this set is a human donor with classical Hodgkin lymphoma.

The chain has TRBV6-6 and TRBJ1-2, with D maybe TRBD1 (5 bases). Germline CDR1 and CDR2: MNHNY and SVGAGI (reference sequence). Trimming took off 4 bases at V and 5 bases at J, with 14 bases between the two ends. CDR3 length: 14 amino acids. In DNA form, the CDR3 reads TGTGCCAGCAGTTCCATAGGGGTTTTGTATGGCTACACCTTC. Residues: CASSSIGVLYGYTF.

The V and J genes are TRBV5-1 and TRBJ1-1; 8 bases are a match to TRBD1. Unmatched junction bases numbered 8, after V lost 7 bases and J lost 0 bases. Germline V gives CDR1 SGHRS, CDR2 YFSETQ. This CDR3 comprises 15 residues. The CDR3 is CASAWRQGMNTEAFF. In DNA form, the CDR3 reads TGCGCCAGCGCTTGGCGACAGGGGATGAACACTGAAGCTTTCTTT.

The chain links TRBV19 to TRBJ2-1, with 8 nucleotides matching TRBD1. The CDR3 is 14 amino acids. Trimming at V came to 7 bases and at J to 4 bases, leaving 6 bases not matched to a gene. Per the germline V gene, CDR1 is LNHDA and CDR2 is SQIVND (reference sequence). The DNA of the CDR3 is TGTGCCAGTAAAGACAGGGGAGCTTACAATGAGCAGTTCTTC. This translates into CASKDRGAYNEQFF.

The chain carries TRBV4-1 and TRBJ2-3, with TRBD2 identical over 8 bases. This CDR3 region has 18 residues. Germline CDR1 and CDR2: MGHRA and YSYEKL. The V segment lost 0 bases and the J segment 13 bases; nucleotides outside the gene matches: 21. In DNA, the CDR3 is TGCGCCAGCAGCCAAGAAGGGGGACTAGTAGCACAGATACGCAGGGAGTATTTT. Protein: CASSQEGGLVAQIRREYF.

The CDR3 region is CASSVRGIYGYTF. CDR3 nucleotide sequence: TGTGCCAGCAGCGTCAGGGGGATCTATGGCTACACCTTC. This chain uses TRBV28 with TRBJ1-2; TRBD1 matches at 7 bases. CDR3 length: 13 amino acids. After removal of 6 bases from V and 4 bases from J, the junction contained 5 bases not matched to a gene. The germline V gene has CDR1 MDHEN and CDR2 SYDVKM.

The chain employs TRBV4-1 and TRBJ1-2; D perhaps matches TRBD1 (6 bases). The CDR3 totals 16 residues. Deletions cut 0 bases from V and 6 bases from J, with 17 bases between. Germline lookup yields CDR1 MGHRA and CDR2 YSYEKL. In nucleotides, the CDR3 is TGCGCCAGCAGCCAAGATCCGGTAGACAGGTCTGATGGCTACACCTTC. Protein sequence: CASSQDPVDRSDGYTF.

The V gene is TRBV9, the J gene TRBJ2-7; possible D gene TRBD1, 5 bases. V lost 8 bases and J lost 0, with 15 bases in between. The germline gives CDR1 SGDLS, CDR2 YYNGEE. The CDR3 has 14 amino acids. The CDR3 here is CARLAWGFSYEQYF. CDR3 sequence (DNA): TGTGCCAGACTCGCTTGGGGCTTCTCCTACGAGCAGTACTTC.

The CDR3 nucleotides are TGTGCCAGCAGTGAGTCGGGACAGGACTACGAGCAGTACTTC. Protein: CASSESGQDYEQYF. The chain couples TRBV25-1 to TRBJ2-7, with 8 bases fitting TRBD1. V lost 3 bases and J lost 3; bases outside the gene matches: 4. Germline CDR1 reads MGHDK; CDR2 reads SYGVNS. The CDR3 length is 14 residues.

The rearrangement links TRBV5-6 to TRBJ2-2; TRBD1 matches 9 bases. CDR3 length: 15 residues. Per the germline V gene, CDR1 is SGHDT and CDR2 is YYEEEE. After removal of 4 bases from V and 5 bases from J, the junction contained 6 bases not matched to a gene. The CDR3 DNA sequence: TGTGCCAGCAGCCTACAGGGGGCAGGGACCGGGGAGCTGTTTTTT. It is translated as CASSLQGAGTGELFF. The whole variable domain, remainder taken from reference TRBV5-6 and TRBJ2-2, is DAGVTQSPTHLIKTRGQQVTLRCSPKSGHDTVSWYQQALGQGPQFIFQYYEEEERQRGNFPDRFSGHQFPNYSSELNVNALLLGDSALYLCASSLQGAGTGELFFGEGSRLTVL.

The V gene is TRBV27, the J gene TRBJ2-3, with D perhaps matching TRBD2 (5 bases). Trimming shortened V by 3 bases and J by 4 bases, and 17 bases separated the two germline ends. Germline CDR1 is MNHEY and CDR2 is SMNVEV (reference sequence). The CDR3 runs to 16 residues. The CDR3 loop reads CASSLGPGWQPDTQYF. The CDR3 DNA sequence: TGTGCCAGCAGTTTGGGTCCGGGATGGCAGCCAGATACGCAGTATTTT.

The rearrangement joins TRBV28 to TRBJ2-4, with D unresolved. The CDR3 extends over 15 amino acids. The V gene lost 2 bases and the J gene lost 2 bases, with 10 bases spanning the gap. CDR1 MDHEN and CDR2 SYDVKM come from the germline V gene. The CDR3 sequence is CASSLPLGTKNIQYF. CDR3 in DNA: TGTGCCAGCAGTTTACCTCTTGGGACCAAAAACATTCAGTACTTC.

The chain employs TRBV28 and TRBJ2-5, with 14 bases identical to TRBD2. The CDR3 spans 18 residues. Per germline, CDR1 MDHEN and CDR2 SYDVKM. V was pared by 6 bases and J by 0 bases, with 9 bases of the junction left unmatched. CDR3 amino acids: CASRRGLAGARYQETQYF. The CDR3 coding sequence is TGTGCCAGCAGACGGGGACTAGCGGGGGCCAGGTACCAAGAGACCCAGTACTTC.

The rearrangement joins TRBV10-3 to TRBJ2-1; 7 bases map to TRBD2. This CDR3 contains 14 residues. Germline CDR1 reads ENHRY; CDR2 reads SYGVKD. V gave up 11 bases and J gave up 4 bases; unmatched junction bases: 11. The CDR3 region has the DNA TGTGCCTCATCGGCGGGAGCGGGTTACAATGAGCAGTTCTTC. Translated: CASSAGAGYNEQFF.

V and J are TRBV11-2 and TRBJ1-1; the D gene is possibly TRBD1 (6 bases). The CDR3 is made up of 15 amino acids. Trimming took off 5 bases at V and 5 bases at J, with 18 bases between the two ends. Germline assignment: CDR1 SGHAT and CDR2 FQNNGV. The CDR3 DNA is TGTGCCAGCAGCCCCTCGGCAGGGGCGCCGACTGAAGCTTTCTTT. Translating it yields CASSPSAGAPTEAFF. Full variable domain (remainder filled in from reference TRBV11-2 and TRBJ1-1): EAGVAQSPRYKIIEKRQSVAFWCNPISGHATLYWYQQILGQGPKLLIQFQNNGVVDDSQLPKDRFSAERLKGVDSTLKIQPAKLEDSAVYLCASSPSAGAPTEAFFGQGTRLTVV.

This clone was observed once. The J gene is TRBJ2-7, the V gene TRBV4-1; TRBD1 is a possible D gene (6 bases). The germline CDR1 and CDR2 sequences are MGHRA and YSYEKL. The CDR3 consists of 16 residues. The ends were cut back, 0 bases at V and 3 bases at J, with 15 bases in the middle. CDR3 bases: TGCGCCAGCAGCCAAGATTGGGTGGGGGCGAGCTACGAGCAGTACTTC. Its protein is CASSQDWVGASYEQYF.

The V gene is TRBV4-2, the J gene TRBJ1-4; a weak D match, TRBD1 (5 bases). The V end lost 1 base, the J end lost 4 bases, and 10 bases lay between the germline ends. The CDR3 sequence is 15 residues long. In germline, CDR1 is LGHNA, CDR2 YNFKEQ. The CDR3 spells CASSQAQGGNEKLFF. CDR3 sequence (DNA): TGTGCCAGCAGCCAAGCCCAGGGCGGTAATGAAAAACTGTTTTTT.

This chain joins TRBV27 and TRBJ2-1; TRBD2 matches 11 bases. Germline values: CDR1 MNHEY, CDR2 SMNVEV (reference sequence). The CDR3 runs to 16 residues. V shed 5 bases and J 4 bases; nucleotides not matched to a gene: 7. The CDR3 sequence is CASSPGTSGKYNEQFF. The DNA for the CDR3 is TGTGCCAGCAGTCCCGGGACTAGCGGTAAATACAATGAGCAGTTCTTC.

The chain combines TRBV6-6 with TRBJ2-1; D is perhaps TRBD1 (6 bases). V lost 4 bases to trimming and J lost 0 bases, with 10 bases between them. Germline values: CDR1 MNHNY, CDR2 SVGAGI (reference sequence). The CDR3 is 15 residues long. The CDR3 bases are TGTGCCAGCAGTTCGACAGGTAGCTCCTACAATGAGCAGTTCTTC. Translated, it gives CASSSTGSSYNEQFF.

The gene calls are TRBV19 and TRBJ1-2; TRBD1 aligns across 12 bases. V was clipped by 9 bases and J by 3 bases; unmatched bases: 5. Germline V CDR1 and CDR2: LNHDA, SQIVND (reference sequence). The CDR3 is made up of 14 amino acids. CDR3 residues: CASGRDRGHYGYTF. The CDR3 region has the DNA TGTGCCAGCGGGAGGGACAGGGGGCACTATGGCTACACCTTC.

This chain links TRBV19 with TRBJ2-1, with D unresolved. Trimming pared 1 base from V and 7 bases from J, leaving 5 bases between. There are 12 residues in the CDR3. Germline V gives CDR1 LNHDA, CDR2 SQIVND (reference sequence). For the CDR3, the DNA is TGTGCCAGTAGTATAGGGGCGAATGAGCAGTTCTTC. It specifies CASSIGANEQFF.